The 26 T cell receptor beta chains presented below share a single source sample, sequenced in a study of blood T cell repertoires in COVID-19. Libraries were prepared by immunoSEQ multiplex PCR; TCRdb keeps only in-frame clonotypes and omits some of them. The top ten clones hold roughly 15% of a sample with some 150,000 clones, approximately 82% of them seen once. Sequenced sample: PBMCs or T cells enriched from blood (not recorded which). These receptor sequences come from a man over 45 who had recovered from COVID-19.

The J gene is TRBJ2-3, the V gene TRBV2; 11 bases align to TRBD2. Looked up from germline, CDR1 is SNHLY and CDR2 is FYNNEI. The V and J ends lost 6 bases and 8 bases, in that order; junction bases with no gene match: 22. The CDR3 spans 19 residues. This CDR3 is CASRGRDREGLAGPRTQYF. The CDR3 nucleotides read TGTGCCAGCAGGGGCCGGGACAGGGAAGGACTAGCGGGCCCTCGTACGCAGTATTTT.

This chain uses TRBV12-3 or TRBV12-4 with TRBJ1-1, with no clear D. Trimming shortened V by 3 bases and J by 6 bases, and 5 bases separated the two germline ends. The CDR3 extends over 11 amino acids. The DNA of the CDR3 is TGTGCCAGCAGTTTCGGGGCTGAAGCTTTCTTT. Translation: CASSFGAEAFF.

The chain joins TRBV5-6 to TRBJ1-1; weak D call: TRBD1 (6 bases). The CDR3 runs 15 residues. Trimming took 0 bases from V and 5 from J, leaving 14 bases between them. Germline V gene sequence: CDR1 SGHDT, CDR2 YYEEEE. The CDR3 region has the DNA TGTGCCAGCAGCTTGGTAGGGGGTTCAGGGACTGAAGCTTTCTTT. Translated, it gives CASSLVGGSGTEAFF.

This chain uses TRBV28 with TRBJ2-7; 7 nucleotides align to TRBD1. The CDR3 totals 12 residues. Trimming removed 6 bases from V and 12 bases from J; junction bases left unmatched: 11. The germline V gene encodes CDR1 MDHEN and CDR2 SYDVKM. The CDR3 protein is CASSTDRVKTYF. Written as DNA, the CDR3 is TGTGCCAGCAGCACCGACAGGGTCAAAACGTACTTC.

The genes are TRBV2 and TRBJ1-6; D gene unclear. Germline lookup yields CDR1 SNHLY and CDR2 FYNNEI. With 6 bases removed from V and 6 bases from J, the gap between germline ends came to 9 bases. CDR3 length: 13 amino acids. In nucleotides, the CDR3 is TGTGCCAGCAGGAGGGTGGCTAATTCACCCCTCCACTTT. This gives the protein CASRRVANSPLHF.

The chain's CDR3 is CASSPSGATSTDTQYF. For the CDR3, the DNA is TGTGCCAGCAGCCCCAGCGGGGCCACTAGCACAGATACGCAGTATTTT. J is TRBJ2-3 and V is TRBV4-2; 7 bases align to TRBD2. The germline CDR1 and CDR2 sequences are LGHNA and YNFKEQ. V shed 4 bases and J 0 bases; nucleotides not matched to a gene: 7. The CDR3 is 16 amino acids.

The CDR3 nucleotides are TGTGCCAGCTCACTGGCGGGAGAGAACACTGAAGCTTTCTTT. It specifies CASSLAGENTEAFF. This chain connects TRBV18 to TRBJ1-1, with no clear D. Per germline, CDR1 KGHSH and CDR2 LQKENI. V lost 4 bases and J 1 base, leaving 10 bases between the germline ends. The CDR3 is 14 residues long.

The chain joins TRBV3-1 (or the pseudogene TRBV3-2) to TRBJ1-2, with 7 bases that match TRBD1. CDR3 length: 16 amino acids. In germline, CDR1 is LGHDT, CDR2 YNNKEL (reference sequence). V lost 2 bases to trimming and J lost 5 bases; unmatched junction nucleotides: 11. In DNA, the CDR3 is TGTGCCAGCAGCCAAAGGGATCTAACAGGGGATTATGGCTACACCTTC. It codes for CASSQRDLTGDYGYTF.

This chain joins TRBV2 and TRBJ2-7; D gene ambiguous. Trimming took 4 bases from V and 2 from J, leaving 9 bases between them. CDR3 length equals 13 residues. Germline values: CDR1 SNHLY, CDR2 FYNNEI. CDR3 coding DNA: TGTGCCAGCAGTGTGGTCGCAGCCTACGAGCAGTACTTC. Protein sequence: CASSVVAAYEQYF.

The J gene is TRBJ2-1, the V gene TRBV5-4; the match to TRBD2 covers 8 bases. CDR3 size: 17 residues. V shed 4 bases and J 0 bases; nucleotides not matched to a gene: 9. CDR1 and CDR2 (germline): SGHNT, YYREEE (reference sequence). CDR3 nucleotide sequence: TGTGCCAGCAGCGAAGTTGGCGGGGGGAGCTCCTACAATGAGCAGTTCTTC. Its protein is CASSEVGGGSSYNEQFF.

The V and J genes are TRBV21-1 and TRBJ2-3; TRBD1 was called by the table and not checked on the DNA. TRBV21-1 is tagged as a pseudogene. This CDR3 has 16 amino acids. CDR3 nucleotide sequence: TGTGCCAGCGGGGACAGGGGGAGAGATGTTCCAGATACGCAGTATTTT. As protein: CASGDRGRDVPDTQYF.

This chain connects TRBV3-1 (or the pseudogene TRBV3-2) to TRBJ1-4; the match to TRBD1 covers 10 bases. The CDR3 is made up of 17 amino acids. V dropped 1 base and J dropped 3; count of bases not matched to a gene: 5. Germline V gene data show CDR1 as LGHDT and CDR2 as YNNKEL (reference sequence). CDR3 loop: CASSQGDRGRSNEKLFF. As DNA, the CDR3 is TGTGCCAGCAGCCAAGGAGACAGGGGGCGATCTAATGAAAAACTGTTTTTT.

The chain couples TRBV28 to TRBJ1-3, with D unresolved. Germline values: CDR1 MDHEN, CDR2 SYDVKM. Trimming pared 6 bases from V and 0 bases from J, leaving 12 bases between. The CDR3 loop spans 15 amino acids. CDR3 sequence: CASRETAFSGNTIYF. CDR3 DNA: TGTGCCAGCAGGGAAACAGCATTCTCTGGAAACACCATATATTTT. The complete variable domain, with remaining parts taken from reference TRBV28 and TRBJ1-3, reads DVKVTQSSRYLVKRTGEKVFLECVQDMDHENMFWYRQDPGLGLRLIYFSYDVKMKEKGDIPEGYSVSREKKERFSLILESASTNQTSMYLCASRETAFSGNTIYFGEGSWLTVV.

This rearrangement joins TRBV5-1 to TRBJ1-1; D is ambiguous. Germline V gene data show CDR1 as SGHRS and CDR2 as YFSETQ. V was shortened by 3 bases and J by 5 bases, with 14 bases between the two germline ends. There are 14 residues in the CDR3. This chain's CDR3 is CASSSEPPGTEAFF. CDR3 nucleotides: TGCGCCAGCAGCTCGGAACCGCCCGGGACTGAAGCTTTCTTT. Complete variable domain (other parts from reference TRBV5-1 and TRBJ1-1): KAGVTQTPRYLIKTRGQQVTLSCSPISGHRSVSWYQQTPGQGLQFLFEYFSETQRNKGNFPGRFSGRQFSNSRSEMNVSTLELGDSALYLCASSSEPPGTEAFFGQGTRLTVV.

This clone occurred once. The rearrangement uses TRBV2 and TRBJ2-7; 12 positions match TRBD2. The CDR3 spans 17 residues. Germline V gene data show CDR1 as SNHLY and CDR2 as FYNNEI. V gave up 4 bases and J gave up 0 bases; unmatched junction bases: 7. In nucleotides, the CDR3 is TGTGCCAGCAGTGGGGCTAGCGGGGGGGCAGGCTCCTACGAGCAGTACTTC. Translation gives CASSGASGGAGSYEQYF. The entire variable domain, with the rest obtained from reference TRBV2 and TRBJ2-7, is as follows: EPEVTQTPSHQVTQMGQEVILRCVPISNHLYFYWYRQILGQKVEFLVSFYNNEISEKSEIFDDQFSVERPDGSNFTLKIRSTKLEDSAMYFCASSGASGGAGSYEQYFGPGTRLTVT.

The genes are TRBV12-3 or TRBV12-4 and TRBJ2-1; 8 bases align to TRBD2. This CDR3 is 11 amino acids long. The junction had 7 bases not matched to a gene; V was cut back by 6 bases and J by 15 bases. The CDR3 coding sequence is TGTGCCAGCAGCCAGAGCGGGGGTGTGTTCTTC. Translated: CASSQSGGVFF.

The chain uses TRBV9 and TRBJ2-2; weak D call: TRBD1 (6 bases). The V end lost 4 bases, the J end lost 6 bases, and 22 bases lay between the germline ends. Germline lookup yields CDR1 SGDLS and CDR2 YYNGEE. CDR3 length equals 17 residues. The CDR3 bases are TGTGCCAGCAGCCTGCGACAGGATCCCGGGGTGGCCGGGGAGCTGTTTTTT. Its translation is CASSLRQDPGVAGELFF. Combining the CDR3 with reference TRBV9 and TRBJ2-2 gives the whole variable domain DSGVTQTPKHLITATGQRVTLRCSPRSGDLSVYWYQQSLDQGLQFLIQYYNGEERAKGNILERFSAQQFPDLHSELNLSSLELGDSALYFCASSLRQDPGVAGELFFGEGSRLTVL.

The V and J genes are TRBV21-1 and TRBJ2-7; TRBD1 is the table's D call, not checked against the DNA. TRBV21-1 is designated a pseudogene. The CDR3 spans 17 residues. The CDR3, as DNA: TGTGCCAGCAGCTTACTACCCCGACAGGGAATCACCCACGAGCAGTACTTC. This encodes CASSLLPRQGITHEQYF.

The chain uses TRBV5-4 and TRBJ1-6, with unresolved D. V lost 2 bases and J lost 5, with 2 bases in between. In germline, CDR1 is SGHNT, CDR2 YYREEE (reference sequence). This CDR3 region has 12 residues. The CDR3 region has the DNA TGTGCCAGCAGCTTTAATAATTCACCCCTCCACTTT. It codes for CASSFNNSPLHF.

This clone was picked up one time. The chain has TRBV18 and TRBJ1-3; 7 nucleotides match TRBD1. Trimming at V came to 3 bases and at J to 3 bases, leaving 8 bases not matched to a gene. The CDR3 totals 16 residues. Looked up from germline, CDR1 is KGHSH and CDR2 is LQKENI. CDR3 bases: TGTGCCAGCTCACCCCGCGTCACAGGGGATGGAAACACCATATATTTT. It specifies CASSPRVTGDGNTIYF.

This clone was detected only a few times. V gene TRBV7-9 combines with J gene TRBJ1-6; maybe TRBD1 (6 bases). The V end lost 9 bases, the J end lost 5 bases, and 11 bases lay between the germline ends. From germline, CDR1 is SEHNR and CDR2 FQNEAQ (reference sequence). The CDR3 contains 13 residues. CDR3 in DNA: TGTGCCAGTAACCGACAGGATAATTCACCCCTCCACTTT. Translating it yields CASNRQDNSPLHF.

The rearrangement uses TRBV7-8 and TRBJ1-1; D is ambiguous. Germline-derived CDR1 and CDR2 are SGHVS and FQNEAQ. The V end was cut by 6 bases, the J end by 4 bases, with 12 bases between. The CDR3 loop spans 13 amino acids. The CDR3 nucleotides are TGTGCCAGCAGGAGGGTACCGACCACTGAAGCTTTCTTT. Residues: CASRRVPTTEAFF. The complete variable domain, with remaining parts taken from reference TRBV7-8 and TRBJ1-1, reads GAGVSQSPRYKVAKRGQDVALRCDPISGHVSLFWYQQALGQGPEFLTYFQNEAQLDKSGLPSDRFFAERPEGSVSTLKIQRTQQEDSAVYLCASRRVPTTEAFFGQGTRLTVV.

The chain employs TRBV3-1 (or the pseudogene TRBV3-2) and TRBJ2-3; TRBD2 agrees at 7 bases. CDR3 length: 13 amino acids. V shed 4 bases, J shed 8 bases, and the junction held 6 bases outside the gene matches. Germline values: CDR1 LGHDT, CDR2 YNNKEL (reference sequence). CDR3 region: CASSPKSSGTQYF. The DNA of the CDR3 is TGTGCCAGCAGCCCAAAGTCTAGCGGTACGCAGTATTTT.

This chain connects TRBV15 to TRBJ2-2; 7 nucleotides match TRBD2. Germline CDR1 is LNHNV and CDR2 is YYDKDF (reference sequence). CDR3 length: 16 residues. Trimming removed 0 bases from V and 4 bases from J; junction bases left unmatched: 5. The DNA of the CDR3 is TGTGCCACCAGCAGAGAGCGGGGCGGGAGCACCGGGGAGCTGTTTTTT. This sequence encodes CATSRERGGSTGELFF.

The V and J genes are TRBV30 and TRBJ1-4; D may be TRBD1 (6 bases). The V gene lost 0 bases and the J gene lost 1 base, with 9 bases spanning the gap. The germline V gene encodes CDR1 GTSNPN and CDR2 SVGIG (reference sequence). The CDR3 sequence is 15 residues long. As DNA, the CDR3 is TGTGCCTGGAGTGTACACAGGGTAACTAATGAAAAACTGTTTTTT. This sequence encodes CAWSVHRVTNEKLFF. The entire variable domain, with the rest obtained from reference TRBV30 and TRBJ1-4, is as follows: SQTIHQWPATLVQPVGSPLSLECTVEGTSNPNLYWYRQAAGRGLQLLFYSVGIGQISSEVPQNLSASRPQDRQFILSSKKLLLSDSGFYLCAWSVHRVTNEKLFFGSGTQLSVL.

This chain links TRBV6-2 or TRBV6-3 with TRBJ1-2; maybe TRBD1 (6 bases). V was cut by 2 bases and J by 7 bases, with 14 bases left in between. The CDR3 sequence is 14 residues long. Per the germline V gene, CDR1 is MNHEY and CDR2 is SVGEGT. The CDR3 DNA follows: TGTGCCAGCAGTTACGATCCAGGGGTCAGTGGCTACACCTTC. It translates to CASSYDPGVSGYTF.